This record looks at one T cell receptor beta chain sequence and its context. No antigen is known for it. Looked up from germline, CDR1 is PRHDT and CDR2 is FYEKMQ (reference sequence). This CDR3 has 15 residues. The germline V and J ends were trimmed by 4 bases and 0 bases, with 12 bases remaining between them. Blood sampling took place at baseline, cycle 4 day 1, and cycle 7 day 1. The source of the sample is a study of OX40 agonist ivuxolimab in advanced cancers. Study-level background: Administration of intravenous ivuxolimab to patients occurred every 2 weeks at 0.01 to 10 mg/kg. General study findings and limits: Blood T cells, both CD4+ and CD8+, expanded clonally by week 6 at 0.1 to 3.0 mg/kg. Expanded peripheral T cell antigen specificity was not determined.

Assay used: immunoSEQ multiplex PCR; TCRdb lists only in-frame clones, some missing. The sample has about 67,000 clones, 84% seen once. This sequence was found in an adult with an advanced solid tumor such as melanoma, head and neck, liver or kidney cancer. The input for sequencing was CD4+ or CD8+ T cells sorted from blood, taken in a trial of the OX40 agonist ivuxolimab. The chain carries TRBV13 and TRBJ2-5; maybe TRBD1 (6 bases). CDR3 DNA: TGTGCCAGCAGCTCTCGAGACAGGCACCAAGAGACCCAGTACTTC. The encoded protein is CASSSRDRHQETQYF.